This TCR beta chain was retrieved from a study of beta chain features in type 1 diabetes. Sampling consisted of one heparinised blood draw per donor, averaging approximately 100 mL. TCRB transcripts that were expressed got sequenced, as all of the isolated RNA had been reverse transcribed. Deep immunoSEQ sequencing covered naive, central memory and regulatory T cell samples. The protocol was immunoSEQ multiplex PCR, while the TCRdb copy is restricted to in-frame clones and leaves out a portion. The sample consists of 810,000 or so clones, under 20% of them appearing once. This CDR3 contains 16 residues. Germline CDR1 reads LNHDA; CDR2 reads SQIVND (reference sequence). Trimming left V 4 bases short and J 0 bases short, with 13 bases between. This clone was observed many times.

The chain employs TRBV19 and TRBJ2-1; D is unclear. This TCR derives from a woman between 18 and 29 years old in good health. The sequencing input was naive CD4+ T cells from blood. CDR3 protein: CASSRTLSSSYNEQFF. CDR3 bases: TGTGCCAGTAGTAGGACGTTATCGAGCTCCTACAATGAGCAGTTCTTC.